This T cell receptor beta chain was retrieved from a study of cytomegalovirus exposure and HLA in healthy donors. Whole-study results and caveats: A later analysis found common viral pathogens apparently linked to several of the most significant clusters.

On this clone: Its matching antigen is unknown.

The study ran its PCR with 60 Vbeta and 13 Jbeta primers. The data were produced by immunoSEQ multiplex PCR, yet TCRdb's version contains in-frame clones alone and is incomplete. The sample yields 150,000 to 200,000 clones, roughly 77% seen once. Germline loops: CDR1 SGHTA, CDR2 FQGTGA. This CDR3 comprises 13 residues. The V end lost 7 bases, the J end lost 8 bases, and 15 bases lay between the germline ends. This TCR came from a woman aged 50 to 65 in good health and CMV-seronegative. Sequences were obtained from PBMCs. The chain employs TRBV7-3 and TRBJ2-1, with D perhaps matching TRBD2 (7 bases). The CDR3 sequence is CASKLRGADEQFF. The CDR3 DNA follows: TGTGCCAGCAAACTTCGGGGGGCTGATGAGCAGTTCTTC.